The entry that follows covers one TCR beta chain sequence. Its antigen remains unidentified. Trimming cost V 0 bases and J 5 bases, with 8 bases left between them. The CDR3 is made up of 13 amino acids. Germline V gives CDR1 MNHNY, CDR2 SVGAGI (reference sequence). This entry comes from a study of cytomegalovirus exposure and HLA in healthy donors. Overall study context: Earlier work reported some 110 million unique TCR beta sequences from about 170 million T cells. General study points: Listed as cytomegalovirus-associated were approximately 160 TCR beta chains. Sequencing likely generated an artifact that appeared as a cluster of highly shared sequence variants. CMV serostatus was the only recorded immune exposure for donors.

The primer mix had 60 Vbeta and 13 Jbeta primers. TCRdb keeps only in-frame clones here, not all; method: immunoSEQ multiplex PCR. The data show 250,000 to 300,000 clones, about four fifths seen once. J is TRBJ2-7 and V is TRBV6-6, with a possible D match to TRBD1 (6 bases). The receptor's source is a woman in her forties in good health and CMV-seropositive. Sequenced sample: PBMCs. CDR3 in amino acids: CASSYSNRDEQYF. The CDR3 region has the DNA TGTGCCAGCAGTTACTCGAACAGGGACGAGCAGTACTTC.